The 30 T cell receptor beta chains below come from one sample, sequenced in a study of T cell repertoires in cytomegalovirus infection. What these receptors recognize is not known. TCRdb re-called the reads with MiXCR, one entry per CDR3 protein. The data show some 500,000 distinct CDR3 sequences, over 35% seen once. This material consisted of cultured PBMCs, taken from culture after CMV antigen stimulation. The receptors were gathered from a human donor in good health (CMV status not recorded). Some clones in this sample may be carry-over from other donors' samples.

This clonotype was seen repeatedly, ten times or more. The chain employs TRBV7-2 and TRBJ1-2; D not resolved. Per the germline V gene, CDR1 is SGHTA and CDR2 is FQGNSA. Trimming left V 5 bases short and J 6 bases short, with 16 bases between. The CDR3 totals 14 residues. In nucleotides, the CDR3 is TGTGCCAGCAGCCCCCCAGGCAGGACCGATGGCTACACCTTC. Its translation: CASSPPGRTDGYTF.

This clonotype was detected many times. This chain joins TRBV7-2 and TRBJ2-3; D might be TRBD1 (5 bases). Germline lookup yields CDR1 SGHTA and CDR2 FQGNSA. The CDR3 is 15 amino acids. The ends were cut back, 1 base at V and 2 bases at J, with 10 bases in the middle. The CDR3 region has the DNA TGTGCCAGCAGCTTAGAGGGGCAGCACACAGATACGCAGTATTTT. Translated, it gives CASSLEGQHTDTQYF.

This clonotype was recorded a few times. The gene calls are TRBV7-2 and TRBJ2-1, with 14 bases that match TRBD2. CDR3 length equals 17 residues. The junction had 14 bases not matched to a gene; V was cut back by 4 bases and J by 12 bases. Germline lookup yields CDR1 SGHTA and CDR2 FQGNSA. The CDR3 sequence is CASSSQRGTSGSKGQFF. CDR3 DNA: TGTGCCAGCAGCTCCCAGCGCGGGACTAGCGGGAGCAAAGGGCAGTTCTTC.

This clonotype was counted many times. The rearrangement links TRBV7-2 to TRBJ2-3, with D possibly being TRBD1 or TRBD2 (7 bases each). TRBJ2-5 matches the DNA end more closely, so the J call is doubtful. This CDR3 has 12 amino acids. Germline CDR1 and CDR2: SGHTA and FQGNSA. The CDR3 nucleotides are TGTGCCAGCAGCCTCAGGGGGGGGACCCAGTACTTC. Residues: CASSLRGGTQYF.

Remarks on this clonotype: A much larger clone differs from this one at a single base, so this may be a read error. The chain employs TRBV11-2 and TRBJ2-3; D unresolved. CDR3 length equals 14 residues. The germline CDR1 and CDR2 sequences are SGHAT and FQNNGV. This CDR3 is CSSSFSPGTDTQYF. The CDR3 DNA follows: TGTTCCAGCAGCTTCTCCCCGGGCACAGATACGCAGTATTTT.

The rearrangement joins TRBV7-2 to TRBJ1-6; D remains unclear. Germline V CDR1 and CDR2: SGHTA, FQGNSA. The CDR3 is 14 amino acids. V lost 5 bases and J lost 8, with 13 bases in between. The CDR3 nucleotides read TGTGCCAGCAGCCGAGTGGGGAGGGATTCACCCCTCCACTTT. Its protein product is CASSRVGRDSPLHF.

The rearrangement joins TRBV11-2 to TRBJ2-2, with 9 bases matching TRBD1. CDR1 is SGHAT and CDR2 is FQNNGV in the germline V gene. V trimming: 6 bases; J trimming: 3 bases; junction bases outside the gene matches: 8. The CDR3 runs 16 residues. The CDR3 reads CASREETGGDTGELFF. Written as DNA, the CDR3 is TGTGCCAGCAGGGAAGAAACAGGGGGCGACACCGGGGAGCTGTTTTTT.

V gene TRBV27 combines with J gene TRBJ2-6, with unresolved D. The CDR3 is 13 amino acids. CDR1 is MNHEY and CDR2 is SMNVEV in the germline V gene (reference sequence). V lost 3 bases, J lost 6 bases, and 6 bases lay in between. The CDR3 DNA sequence: TGTGCCAGCAGTTTCCCCATGGCCAACGTCCTGACTTTC. This translates into CASSFPMANVLTF.

This chain uses TRBV10-3 with TRBJ2-3; D unresolved. The length of the CDR3 is 16 residues. V lost 10 bases to trimming and J lost 0 bases, with 20 bases between them. CDR1 and CDR2 (germline): ENHRY, SYGVKD. The CDR3, as DNA: TGTGCCACCAGACTTACCACTCTAGGCAGCACAGATACGCAGTATTTT. Amino acids: CATRLTTLGSTDTQYF.

The gene calls are TRBV20-1 and TRBJ2-7; 8 bases line up with TRBD1. Germline V CDR1 and CDR2: DFQATT, SNEGSKA (reference sequence). The CDR3 is 12 amino acids. With 7 bases clipped from V and 0 bases from J, the junction kept 2 bases outside the gene matches. CDR3 protein: CSGQGTSYEQYF. CDR3 coding DNA: TGCAGTGGACAGGGGACCTCCTACGAGCAGTACTTC.

The chain uses TRBV11-2 and TRBJ2-7; D unresolved. CDR1 and CDR2 from the germline V gene are SGHAT and FQNNGV. V was pared by 0 bases and J by 6 bases, with 18 bases between. The CDR3 loop spans 16 amino acids. The CDR3 protein is CASSLDSPPLPVEQYF. The CDR3 DNA is TGTGCCAGCAGCTTAGATTCCCCCCCCCTCCCCGTCGAGCAGTACTTC. The full variable domain, rest sourced from reference TRBV11-2 and TRBJ2-7, is EAGVAQSPRYKIIEKRQSVAFWCNPISGHATLYWYQQILGQGPKLLIQFQNNGVVDDSQLPKDRFSAERLKGVDSTLKIQPAKLEDSAVYLCASSLDSPPLPVEQYFGPGTRLTVT.

The chain couples TRBV4-3 to TRBJ2-7, with 8 bases lining up with TRBD1. CDR1 LGHNA and CDR2 YSLEER come from the germline V gene. The ends lost 0 bases at V and 2 bases at J; junction bases unmatched: 6. CDR3 length: 16 residues. DNA of the CDR3: TGCGCCAGCAGCCAAGACCCCCGGACAGGGCCCTACGAGCAGTACTTC. Protein sequence: CASSQDPRTGPYEQYF.

In this sample, this clonotype turned up many times. V is TRBV7-2 and J is TRBJ1-5; TRBD1 is a possible D gene (5 bases). Per germline, CDR1 SGHTA and CDR2 FQGNSA. CDR3 length equals 13 residues. Trimming took off 6 bases at V and 0 bases at J, with 6 bases between the two ends. The CDR3 bases are TGTGCCAGCAGGGGGGATAGCAATCAGCCCCAGCATTTT. Amino acids: CASRGDSNQPQHF.

The table lists this clonotype with a few counts. V and J are TRBV7-9 and TRBJ2-3; TRBD2 matches 8 bases. V shed 11 bases, J shed 8 bases, and the junction held 15 bases outside the gene matches. The germline V gene has CDR1 SEHNR and CDR2 FQNEAQ (reference sequence). The CDR3 covers 14 residues. The DNA for the CDR3 is TGTGCCGTTAGTTCAGGTAGCGGGGACCTTACGCAGTATTTT. This codes for CAVSSGSGDLTQYF.

In this sample, this clonotype turned up a few times. The J gene is TRBJ2-3, the V gene TRBV20-1; D call uncertain. Germline values: CDR1 DFQATT, CDR2 SNEGSKA (reference sequence). CDR3 length: 15 residues. Trimming took off 7 bases at V and 4 bases at J, with 21 bases between the two ends. The CDR3 DNA is TGCAGTGTCAGACGTGGACGGAACCTTGCAGATACGCAGTATTTT. Translating gives CSVRRGRNLADTQYF.

V gene TRBV28 combines with J gene TRBJ1-5, with D possibly TRBD1 on 6 matching bases. This CDR3 spans 16 amino acids. V was cut by 6 bases and J by 2 bases, with 17 bases left in between. Germline V gives CDR1 MDHEN, CDR2 SYDVKM. CDR3 bases: TGTGCCAGCAGGCCCCTCACAGGGAAGGGCAATCAGCCCCAGCATTTT. Translation: CASRPLTGKGNQPQHF.

V usage is TRBV19 and J usage is TRBJ1-2, with 10 bases aligning to TRBD1. This CDR3 is 17 amino acids long. Germline values: CDR1 LNHDA, CDR2 SQIVND (reference sequence). The trim removed 6 bases at V and 4 bases at J, leaving 14 bases unmatched. This CDR3 is CASSTPDRGKGLYGYTF. The CDR3 DNA is TGTGCCAGTAGCACCCCGGACAGGGGGAAAGGCCTCTATGGCTACACCTTC.

V usage is TRBV11-3 and J usage is TRBJ1-1, with a possible D match to TRBD1 (5 bases). The ends were cut back, 0 bases at V and 7 bases at J, with 12 bases in the middle. CDR3 length: 14 residues. The V gene's germline CDR1 is SGHNT and CDR2 YENEEA. The CDR3 coding sequence is TGTGCCAGCAGCTTAGATCCCGGGGGAGGTGAAGCTTTCTTT. Translating gives CASSLDPGGGEAFF.

Only a few counts were recorded for this clonotype. The chain couples TRBV12-3 or TRBV12-4 to TRBJ2-5; 8 bases agree with TRBD2. The CDR3 sequence is 17 residues long. With 2 bases clipped from V and 1 base from J, the junction kept 9 bases outside the gene matches. This CDR3 is CASSLWGSGEAQETQYF. The CDR3 bases are TGTGCCAGCAGTTTATGGGGTAGCGGGGAAGCCCAAGAGACCCAGTACTTC.

This sequence joins TRBV7-2 and TRBJ1-1, with D possibly TRBD1 on 5 matching bases. The CDR3 runs to 16 residues. Germline CDR1 reads SGHTA; CDR2 reads FQGNSA. V lost 3 bases to trimming and J lost 0 bases, with 14 bases between them. DNA for the CDR3: TGTGCCAGCAGCTTGGCCTCCGGACACTTGAACACTGAAGCTTTCTTT. Translation gives CASSLASGHLNTEAFF.

This clonotype showed up just once. The chain has TRBV20-1 and TRBJ1-2, with D perhaps matching TRBD1 (5 bases). Germline V gene lookup returns CDR1 DFQATT and CDR2 SNEGSKA (reference sequence). CDR3 length equals 12 residues. The germline V and J ends were trimmed by 3 bases and 4 bases, with 9 bases remaining between them. The CDR3 DNA reads TGCAGTGCTAGTGAGGGACCCTATGGCTACACCTTC. Protein product: CSASEGPYGYTF.

This clonotype was detected only a few times. The rearrangement links TRBV10-3 to TRBJ1-3; 7 bases match TRBD1. CDR1 ENHRY and CDR2 SYGVKD come from the germline V gene. The CDR3 loop spans 14 amino acids. J was trimmed by 3 bases and V by 10 bases; bases with no gene match: 9. CDR3 region: CATQQGSFGNTIYF. In DNA, the CDR3 is TGTGCCACTCAACAGGGGTCATTTGGAAACACCATATATTTT.

This chain connects TRBV7-6 to TRBJ1-1; 8 bases agree with TRBD1. The CDR3 length is 13 residues. V gave up 5 bases and J gave up 5 bases; unmatched junction bases: 4. From germline, CDR1 is SGHVS and CDR2 FNYEAQ. As DNA, the CDR3 is TGTGCCAGCAGCCGGACAGGGACGACTGAAGCTTTCTTT. Translating gives CASSRTGTTEAFF. The variable domain in full, completed from reference TRBV7-6 and TRBJ1-1, reads GAGVSQSPRYKVTKRGQDVALRCDPISGHVSLYWYRQALGQGPEFLTYFNYEAQQDKSGLPNDRFSAERPEGSISTLTIQRTEQRDSAMYRCASSRTGTTEAFFGQGTRLTVV.

The chain carries TRBV6-2 or TRBV6-3 and TRBJ1-5, with D unresolved. CDR1 and CDR2 from the germline V gene are MNHEY and SVGEGT. This CDR3 is built from 15 residues. Deletions cut 4 bases from V and 5 bases from J, with 15 bases between. The CDR3 nucleotides are TGTGCCAGCAGTTCGACCCCCAGCCGGGATCAGCCCCAGCATTTT. Its translation: CASSSTPSRDQPQHF.

The gene calls are TRBV11-2 and TRBJ2-7, with TRBD2 identical over 7 bases. The CDR3 contains 15 residues. Germline V lookup: CDR1 SGHAT, CDR2 FQNNGV. The V and J ends lost 9 bases and 2 bases, in that order; junction bases with no gene match: 13. The CDR3 loop is CASSLIAGQTYEQYF. As DNA, the CDR3 is TGTGCCAGTAGCCTAATAGCGGGCCAGACCTACGAGCAGTACTTC.

A few counts support this clonotype. The chain couples TRBV7-2 to TRBJ2-2; maybe TRBD2 (6 bases). Germline V gene lookup returns CDR1 SGHTA and CDR2 FQGNSA. V was clipped by 4 bases and J by 1 base, with 10 bases between them. CDR3 length: 15 amino acids. CDR3 sequence reads: CASSSWGENTGELFF. In nucleotides, the CDR3 is TGTGCCAGCAGCTCATGGGGGGAGAACACCGGGGAGCTGTTTTTT.

The gene calls are TRBV28 and TRBJ2-5, with TRBD2 matching over 11 bases. CDR3 length: 15 residues. Germline V gives CDR1 MDHEN, CDR2 SYDVKM. With 2 bases clipped from V and 5 bases from J, the junction kept 4 bases outside the gene matches. The CDR3 nucleotides read TGTGCCAGCAGTTTACTAGCGGGGGGTTCGGAGACCCAGTACTTC. Translating it yields CASSLLAGGSETQYF.

Only one count was recorded for this clonotype. The rearrangement links TRBV12-3 or TRBV12-4 to TRBJ1-6, with TRBD1 matching over 8 bases. This CDR3 region has 14 residues. Germline trimming cut 7 bases from V and 11 bases from J; bases unmatched to any gene: 10. This chain's CDR3 is CASTRRGLEPPLHF. CDR3 sequence (DNA): TGTGCCAGCACCCGCAGGGGGCTCGAACCACCCCTCCACTTT.

The chain joins TRBV12-3 or TRBV12-4 to TRBJ2-4; TRBD2 matches at 7 bases. V was clipped by 5 bases and J by 0 bases; unmatched bases: 13. The CDR3 contains 18 residues. In DNA, the CDR3 is TGTGCCAGCAGTCGAGCGGGAACACCCGGGTTAGCCAAAAACATTCAGTACTTC. This encodes CASSRAGTPGLAKNIQYF.

V gene TRBV6-1 combines with J gene TRBJ1-2, with a possible D match to TRBD1 (6 bases). CDR3 length equals 14 residues. The germline CDR1 and CDR2 sequences are MNHNS and SASEGT. The V and J ends lost 0 bases and 7 bases respectively, with 12 bases between them. CDR3 sequence (DNA): TGTGCCAGCAGTGAAGCATGGAGGACAGTTGGCTACACCTTC. This gives the protein CASSEAWRTVGYTF.